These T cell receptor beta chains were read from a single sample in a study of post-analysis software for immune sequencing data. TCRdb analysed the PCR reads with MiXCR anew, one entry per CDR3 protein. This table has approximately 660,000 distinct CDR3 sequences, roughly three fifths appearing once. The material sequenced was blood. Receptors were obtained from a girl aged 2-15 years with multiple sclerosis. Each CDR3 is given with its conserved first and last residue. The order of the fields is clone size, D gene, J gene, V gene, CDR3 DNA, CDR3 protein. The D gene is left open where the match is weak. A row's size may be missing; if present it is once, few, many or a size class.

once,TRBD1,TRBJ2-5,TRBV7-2,TGTGCCAGCAGCTTCAATACAGGGGGCGAGGAGACCCAGTACTTC,CASSFNTGGEETQYF
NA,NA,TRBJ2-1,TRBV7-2,TGTGCCAGCAGCCCGACCAATACCAATGAGCAGTTCTTC,CASSPTNTNEQFF
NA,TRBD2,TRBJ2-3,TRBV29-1,TGCAGCGTTCATCGGGTGACTAGCGGGAGCGCAGATACGCAGTATTTT,CSVHRVTSGSADTQYF
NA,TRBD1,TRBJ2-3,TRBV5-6,TGTGCCAGCAGCGCCCAGGGACAGGGATTCACGGGTACGCAGTATTTT,CASSAQGQGFTGTQYF
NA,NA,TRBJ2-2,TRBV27,TGTGCCAGCAGTTTTCGAAGCGGGTGGAACACCGGGGAGCTGTTTTTT,CASSFRSGWNTGELFF
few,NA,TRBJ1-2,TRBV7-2,TGTGCCAGCAGCTTAGTTGGGGGCGCGGACTATGGCTACACCTTC,CASSLVGGADYGYTF
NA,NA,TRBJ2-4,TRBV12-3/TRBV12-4,TGTGCCAGCAGTGCATCTTACAGCTCTGTAGGCAAAAACATTCAGTACTTC,CASSASYSSVGKNIQYF
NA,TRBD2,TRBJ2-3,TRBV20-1,TGCAGTGCTAGTACGGCTAGCGGGGGGCTTGCAGATACGCAGTATTTT,CSASTASGGLADTQYF
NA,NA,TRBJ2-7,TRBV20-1,TGCAGTGCTAGAGAAGGACGGATGACCTCCTACGAGCAGTACTTC,CSAREGRMTSYEQYF
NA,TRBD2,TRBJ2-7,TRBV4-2,TGTGCCAGCAGCCAAGTCCCTAGCGGGACCACCTCCTACGAGCAGTACTTC,CASSQVPSGTTSYEQYF
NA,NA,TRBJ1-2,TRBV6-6,TGTGCTAGCAGTCGAGGACTTGTCGGTGGATATGGCTACACCTTC,CASSRGLVGGYGYTF
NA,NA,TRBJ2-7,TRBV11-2,TGTGCCAGCAGCGCGGAGGGGCTGGCCGAGCAGCACTTC,CASSAEGLAEQHF
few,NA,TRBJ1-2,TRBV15,TGTGCCACCAGCAGAGCCCCGGGACCGGACTATGGCTACACCTTC,CATSRAPGPDYGYTF
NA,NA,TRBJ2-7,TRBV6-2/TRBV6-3,TGTGCCAGCAGTTCAGAGTTCTACGAGCAGTACTTC,CASSSEFYEQYF
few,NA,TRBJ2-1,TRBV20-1,TGCAGTGCTAGAGATATAGCGGTTATCTCCTACAATGAGCAGTTCTTC,CSARDIAVISYNEQFF
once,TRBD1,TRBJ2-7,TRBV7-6,TGTGCCAGCAGCTTACCCGGGACAGGGAACTACGAGCAGTACTTC,CASSLPGTGNYEQYF
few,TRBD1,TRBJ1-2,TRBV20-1,TGCAGTGCCTCTTTAATGCGGGACAGAGAGAACTATGGCTACACCTTC,CSASLMRDRENYGYTF
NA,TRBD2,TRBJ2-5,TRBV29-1,TGCAGCGCCCAGTTACTAGCGGGAGGGCCGAGTGGAGAGACCCAGTACTTC,CSAQLLAGGPSGETQYF
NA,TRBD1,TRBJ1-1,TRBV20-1,TGCAGTGCGAAGCCCGGGACAGGGGGCCTGAACACTGAAGCTTTCTTT,CSAKPGTGGLNTEAFF
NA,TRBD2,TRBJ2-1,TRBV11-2,TGTGCCAGCAGCTTAAATAGCGGGATCGACAATGAGCAGTTCTTC,CASSLNSGIDNEQFF
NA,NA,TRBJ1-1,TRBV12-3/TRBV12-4,TGTGCCAGCAGAGAGACAAGTGAAGCTTTCTTT,CASRETSEAFF
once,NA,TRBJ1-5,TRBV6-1,TGTGCCAGCACACCCGAGGAGGGGGGTAACAATCAGCCCCAGCATTTT,CASTPEEGGNNQPQHF
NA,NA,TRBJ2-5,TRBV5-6,TGTGCCAGCAGCTTGGGTTCGGGGACTGAGCAGTACTTC,CASSLGSGTEQYF
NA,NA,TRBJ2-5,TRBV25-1,TGTGCCAGCAGTGCCCTACCGGTCCTCGGGACCAACCAAGAGACCCAGTACTTC,CASSALPVLGTNQETQYF
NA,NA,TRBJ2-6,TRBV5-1,TGCGCCAGCAGCTTGGGGAGATCGGCCAACGTCCTGACTTTC,CASSLGRSANVLTF
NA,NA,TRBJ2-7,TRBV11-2,TGTGCCAGCAGCTTAGACGACAGAATAACCGAGCAGGACTTC,CASSLDDRITEQDF
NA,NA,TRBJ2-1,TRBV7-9,TGTGCCAGCAGCCATTTGGGGGAAGAGCAGTTCTTC,CASSHLGEEQFF
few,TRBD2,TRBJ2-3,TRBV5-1,TGCGCCAGCAGCCAGGGGACTAGCGGGGGCACAGATACGCAGTATTTT,CASSQGTSGGTDTQYF
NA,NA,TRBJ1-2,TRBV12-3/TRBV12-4,TGTGCCAGCAGTCTCGCAGGGTTCTCAGACTATGGCTACACCTTC,CASSLAGFSDYGYTF
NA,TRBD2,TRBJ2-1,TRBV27,TGTGCCAGCAGTTTAATCCCCCGGTTGTTTCAGCGGGGGGGCTGGAATGAGCAGTTCTTC,CASSLIPRLFQRGGWNEQFF
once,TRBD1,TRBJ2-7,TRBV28,TGTGCCAGCAGTTTCCCGGACAGGGCCTCCTACGAGCAGTACTTC,CASSFPDRASYEQYF
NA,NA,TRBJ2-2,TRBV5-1,TGCGCCAGCACACTAACGGACACCGGGGAGCTGTTTTTT,CASTLTDTGELFF
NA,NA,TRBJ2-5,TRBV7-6,TGTGCCAGCAGCTTAGTCTGGGGGGTAGAGACCCAGTACTTC,CASSLVWGVETQYF
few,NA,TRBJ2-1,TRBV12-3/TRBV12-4,TGTGCCAGCAGTTTGCTAGGGACCTACAATGAGCAGTTCTTC,CASSLLGTYNEQFF
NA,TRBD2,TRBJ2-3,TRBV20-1,TGCAGTGCTAGAGTTGCCGGGACTAGTGAGAGGGGTACGCAGTATTTT,CSARVAGTSERGTQYF